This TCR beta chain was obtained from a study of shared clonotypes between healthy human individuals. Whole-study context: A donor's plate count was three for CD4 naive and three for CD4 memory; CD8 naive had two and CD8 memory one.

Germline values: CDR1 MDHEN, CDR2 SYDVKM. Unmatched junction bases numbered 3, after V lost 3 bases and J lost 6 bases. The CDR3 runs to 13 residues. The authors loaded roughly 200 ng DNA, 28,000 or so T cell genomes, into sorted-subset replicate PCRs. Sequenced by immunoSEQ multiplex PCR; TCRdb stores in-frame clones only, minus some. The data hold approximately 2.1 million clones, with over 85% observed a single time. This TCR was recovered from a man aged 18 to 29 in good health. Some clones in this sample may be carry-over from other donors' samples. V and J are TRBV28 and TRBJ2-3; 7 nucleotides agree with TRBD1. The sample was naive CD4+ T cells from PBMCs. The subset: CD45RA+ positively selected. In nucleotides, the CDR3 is TGTGCCAGCAGTTTCGGGACAGCTGATACGCAGTATTTT. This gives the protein CASSFGTADTQYF.